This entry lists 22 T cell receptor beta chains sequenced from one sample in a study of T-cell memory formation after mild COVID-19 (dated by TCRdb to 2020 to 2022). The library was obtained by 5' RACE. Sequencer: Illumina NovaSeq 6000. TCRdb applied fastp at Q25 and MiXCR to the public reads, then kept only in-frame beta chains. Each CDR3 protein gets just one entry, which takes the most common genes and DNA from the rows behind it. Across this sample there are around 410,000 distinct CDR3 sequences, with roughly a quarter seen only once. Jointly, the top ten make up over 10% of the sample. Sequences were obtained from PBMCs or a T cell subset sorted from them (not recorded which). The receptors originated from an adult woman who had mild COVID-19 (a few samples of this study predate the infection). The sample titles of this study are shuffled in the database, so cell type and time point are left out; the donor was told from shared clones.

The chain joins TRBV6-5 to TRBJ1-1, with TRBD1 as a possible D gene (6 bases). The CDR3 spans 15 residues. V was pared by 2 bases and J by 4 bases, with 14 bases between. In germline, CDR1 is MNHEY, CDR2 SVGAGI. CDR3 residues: CASSYEGGGGTEAFF. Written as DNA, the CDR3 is TGTGCCAGCAGTTACGAGGGGGGGGGAGGCACTGAAGCTTTCTTT.

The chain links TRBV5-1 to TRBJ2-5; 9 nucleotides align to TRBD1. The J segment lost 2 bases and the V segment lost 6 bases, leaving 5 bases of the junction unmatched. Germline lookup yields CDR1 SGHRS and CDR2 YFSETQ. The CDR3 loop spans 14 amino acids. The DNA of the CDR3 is TGCGCCAGCAATTTAGGGACAGGGCAAGAGACCCAGTACTTC. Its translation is CASNLGTGQETQYF.

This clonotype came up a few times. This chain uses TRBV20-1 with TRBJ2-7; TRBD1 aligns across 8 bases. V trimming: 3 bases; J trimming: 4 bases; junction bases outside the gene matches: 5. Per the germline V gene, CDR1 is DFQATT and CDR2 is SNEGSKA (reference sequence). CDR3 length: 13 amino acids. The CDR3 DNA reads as TGCAGTGCTAGGACAGGGGCGGGTTACGAGCAGTACTTC. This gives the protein CSARTGAGYEQYF.

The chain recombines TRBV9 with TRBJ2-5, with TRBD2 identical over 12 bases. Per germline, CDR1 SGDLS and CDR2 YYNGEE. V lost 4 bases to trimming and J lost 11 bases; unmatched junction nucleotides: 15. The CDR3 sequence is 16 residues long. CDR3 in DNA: TGTGCCAGCAGCTCCCGGACTAGCGGGGTTCGGAATGAGCAGTACTTC. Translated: CASSSRTSGVRNEQYF.

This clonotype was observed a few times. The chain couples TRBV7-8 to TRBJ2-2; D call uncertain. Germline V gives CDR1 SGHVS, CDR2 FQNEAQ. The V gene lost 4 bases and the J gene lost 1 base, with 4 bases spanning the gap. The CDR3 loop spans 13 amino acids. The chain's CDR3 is CASSSENTGELFF. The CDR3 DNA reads TGTGCCAGCAGCTCCGAGAACACCGGGGAGCTGTTTTTT.

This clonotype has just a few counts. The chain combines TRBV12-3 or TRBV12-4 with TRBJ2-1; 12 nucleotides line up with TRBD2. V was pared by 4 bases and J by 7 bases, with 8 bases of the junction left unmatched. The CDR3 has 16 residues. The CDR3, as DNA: TGTGCCAGCAGTTCCCCTAGCGGGGGGGGAGGGAATGAGCAGTTCTTC. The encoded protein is CASSSPSGGGGNEQFF.

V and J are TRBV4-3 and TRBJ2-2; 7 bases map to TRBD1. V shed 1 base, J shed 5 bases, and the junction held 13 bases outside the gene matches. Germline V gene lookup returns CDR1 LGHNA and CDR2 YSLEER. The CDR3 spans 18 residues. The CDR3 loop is CASSQAVEGARRTGELFF. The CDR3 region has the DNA TGCGCCAGCAGCCAAGCCGTCGAGGGGGCAAGGAGGACCGGGGAGCTGTTTTTT.

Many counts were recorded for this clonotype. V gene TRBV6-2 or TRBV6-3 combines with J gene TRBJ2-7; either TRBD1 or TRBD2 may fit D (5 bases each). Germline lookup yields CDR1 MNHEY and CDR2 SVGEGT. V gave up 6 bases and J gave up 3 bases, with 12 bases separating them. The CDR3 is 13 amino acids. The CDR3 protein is CASRDTGLYEQYF. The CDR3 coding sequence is TGTGCCAGCAGGGACACAGGACTCTACGAGCAGTACTTC.

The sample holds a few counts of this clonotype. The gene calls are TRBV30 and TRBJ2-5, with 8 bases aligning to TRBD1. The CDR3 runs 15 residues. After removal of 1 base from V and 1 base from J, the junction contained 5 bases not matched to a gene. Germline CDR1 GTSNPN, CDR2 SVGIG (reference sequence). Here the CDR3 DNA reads TGTGCCTGGAGTGCCGGGACAGGTCGCCAAGAGACCCAGTACTTC. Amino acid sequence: CAWSAGTGRQETQYF.

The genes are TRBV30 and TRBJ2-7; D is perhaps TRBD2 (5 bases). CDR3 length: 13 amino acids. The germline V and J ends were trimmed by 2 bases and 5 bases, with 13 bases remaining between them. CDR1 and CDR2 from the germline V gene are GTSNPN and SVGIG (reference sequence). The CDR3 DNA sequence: TGTGCCTGGAGTCTGGCCGGAGGCGACGAGCAGTACTTC. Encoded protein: CAWSLAGGDEQYF.

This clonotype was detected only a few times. DNA of the CDR3: TGTGCCAGCAGCGTAGCTGGAACCGCTCCGTGGTACGAGCAGTACTTC. Encoded protein: CASSVAGTAPWYEQYF. The chain employs TRBV9 and TRBJ2-7, with D hard to call. CDR3 length equals 16 residues. The germline V gene encodes CDR1 SGDLS and CDR2 YYNGEE. V lost 0 bases and J 4 bases, leaving 17 bases between the germline ends.

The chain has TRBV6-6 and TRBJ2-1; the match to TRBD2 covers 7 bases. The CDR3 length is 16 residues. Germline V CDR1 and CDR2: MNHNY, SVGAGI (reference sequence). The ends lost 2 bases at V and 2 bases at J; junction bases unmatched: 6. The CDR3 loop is CASSYPTGGTYNEQFF. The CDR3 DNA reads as TGTGCCAGCAGTTACCCGACCGGGGGGACCTACAATGAGCAGTTCTTC.

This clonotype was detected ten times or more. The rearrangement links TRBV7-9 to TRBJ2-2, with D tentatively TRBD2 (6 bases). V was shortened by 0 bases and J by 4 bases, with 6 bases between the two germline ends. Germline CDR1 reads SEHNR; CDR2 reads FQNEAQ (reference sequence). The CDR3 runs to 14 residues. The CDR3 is CASSLAGGTGELFF. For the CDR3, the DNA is TGTGCCAGCAGCTTAGCGGGGGGCACCGGGGAGCTGTTTTTT.

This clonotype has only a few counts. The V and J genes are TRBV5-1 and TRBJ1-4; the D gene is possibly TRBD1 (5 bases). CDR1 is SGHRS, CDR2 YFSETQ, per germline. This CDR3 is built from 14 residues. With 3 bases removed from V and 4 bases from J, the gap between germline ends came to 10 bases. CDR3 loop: CASSSGTHNEKLFF. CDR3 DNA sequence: TGCGCCAGCAGCTCCGGGACTCATAATGAAAAACTGTTTTTT.

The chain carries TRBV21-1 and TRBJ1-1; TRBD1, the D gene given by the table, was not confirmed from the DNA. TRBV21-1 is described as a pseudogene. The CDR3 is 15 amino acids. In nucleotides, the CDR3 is TGTGCCAGCAGCAAAGGAAGACAGGGAGAATCTGAAGCTTTCTTT. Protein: CASSKGRQGESEAFF.

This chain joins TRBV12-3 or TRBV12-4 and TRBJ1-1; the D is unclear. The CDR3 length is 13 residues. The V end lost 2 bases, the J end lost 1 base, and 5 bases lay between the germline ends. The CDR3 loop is CASSLKSNTEAFF. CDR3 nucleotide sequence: TGTGCCAGCAGTTTAAAGTCGAACACTGAAGCTTTCTTT.

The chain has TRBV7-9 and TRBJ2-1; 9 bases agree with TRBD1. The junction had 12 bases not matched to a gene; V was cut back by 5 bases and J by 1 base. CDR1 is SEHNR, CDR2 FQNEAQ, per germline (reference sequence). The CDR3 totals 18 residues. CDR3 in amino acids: CASSLAPGTGISYNEQFF. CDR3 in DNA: TGTGCCAGCAGCCTTGCCCCCGGGACAGGGATTTCCTACAATGAGCAGTTCTTC.

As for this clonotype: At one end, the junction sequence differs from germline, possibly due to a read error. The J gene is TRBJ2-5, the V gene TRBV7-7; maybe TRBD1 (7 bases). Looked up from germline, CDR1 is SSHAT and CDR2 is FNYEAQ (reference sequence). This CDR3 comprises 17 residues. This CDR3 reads CASSLAPGRTGQETQYF. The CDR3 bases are TGTGCTAGCAGCTTAGCCCCAGGGAGGACAGGCCAAGAGACCCAGTACTTC.

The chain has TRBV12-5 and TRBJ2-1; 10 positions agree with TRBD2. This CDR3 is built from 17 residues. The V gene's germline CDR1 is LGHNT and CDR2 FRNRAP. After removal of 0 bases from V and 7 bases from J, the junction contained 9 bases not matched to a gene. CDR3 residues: CASGLVRLAGDLNEQFF. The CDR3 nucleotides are TGTGCTAGTGGTTTGGTAAGGCTAGCGGGGGACCTTAATGAGCAGTTCTTC.

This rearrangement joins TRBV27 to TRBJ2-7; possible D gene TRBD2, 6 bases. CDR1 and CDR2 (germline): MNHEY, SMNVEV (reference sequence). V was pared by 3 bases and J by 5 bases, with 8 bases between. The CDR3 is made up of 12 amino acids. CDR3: CASSLAGHEQYF. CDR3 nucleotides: TGTGCCAGCAGTTTGGCGGGGCACGAGCAGTACTTC.

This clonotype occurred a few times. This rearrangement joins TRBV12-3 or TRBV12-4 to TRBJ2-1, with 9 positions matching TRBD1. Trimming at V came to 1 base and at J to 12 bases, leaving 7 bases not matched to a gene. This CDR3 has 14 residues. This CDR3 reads CASSLGGQGRRQFF. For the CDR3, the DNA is TGTGCCAGCAGTTTAGGTGGACAGGGGAGAAGGCAGTTCTTC.

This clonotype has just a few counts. The DNA for the CDR3 is TGCAGTGCTAGAGTCCACAGAGCGCGCTACGAGCAGTACTTC. Translation: CSARVHRARYEQYF. The chain joins TRBV20-1 to TRBJ2-7; D remains unclear. Trimming cost V 1 base and J 3 bases, with 13 bases left between them. Germline CDR1 DFQATT, CDR2 SNEGSKA (reference sequence). The CDR3 is 14 amino acids.